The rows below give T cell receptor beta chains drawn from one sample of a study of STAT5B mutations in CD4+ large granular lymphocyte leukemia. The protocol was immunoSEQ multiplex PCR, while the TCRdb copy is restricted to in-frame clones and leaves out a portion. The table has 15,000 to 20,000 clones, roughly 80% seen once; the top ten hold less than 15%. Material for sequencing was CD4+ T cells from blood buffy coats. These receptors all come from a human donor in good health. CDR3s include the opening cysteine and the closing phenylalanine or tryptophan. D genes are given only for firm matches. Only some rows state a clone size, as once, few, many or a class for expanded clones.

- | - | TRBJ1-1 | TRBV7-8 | TGTGCCAGCAGCTTAGTCGCTGAAGCTTTCTTT | CASSLVAEAFF
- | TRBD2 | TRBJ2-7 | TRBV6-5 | TGTGCCAGCAGGATGGGGACTAGCGGGAACTACGAGCAGTACTTC | CASRMGTSGNYEQYF
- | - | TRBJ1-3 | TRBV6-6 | TGTGCCAGCAGCCCCGGAGGAAACACCATATATTTT | CASSPGGNTIYF
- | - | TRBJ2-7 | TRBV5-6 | TGTGCCAGCAGCTTCGAGAACGGGAGAAGCAACGAGCAGTACTTC | CASSFENGRSNEQYF
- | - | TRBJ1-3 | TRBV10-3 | TGTGCCATCAGCGGGACACCTCGCTCTGGAAACACCATATATTTT | CAISGTPRSGNTIYF
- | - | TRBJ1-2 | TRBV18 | TGTGCCAGCTCACCACCAGATATCTTCTATGGCTACACCTTC | CASSPPDIFYGYTF
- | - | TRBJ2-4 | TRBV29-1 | TGCAGCGTTGGAGGGCCCGGAGGCATTCAGTACTTC | CSVGGPGGIQYF
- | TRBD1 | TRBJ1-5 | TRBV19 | TGTGCCAGTCGGCGGGGCAGGGGGTTCCCCAATCAGCCCCAGCATTTT | CASRRGRGFPNQPQHF
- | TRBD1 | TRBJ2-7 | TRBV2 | TGTGCCAGCAGTGATGTGGGACAGGAAACCGAAGAGCAGTACTTC | CASSDVGQETEEQYF
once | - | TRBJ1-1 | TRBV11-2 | TGTGCCAGCAGTCCACCGGGGGGGAGGTCAGCTTTCTTT | CASSPPGGRSAFF
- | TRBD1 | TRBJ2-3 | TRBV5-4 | TGTGCCAGCAGCTTTTCCCCGACAGGGGGTTCTCGGGATACGCAGTATTTT | CASSFSPTGGSRDTQYF
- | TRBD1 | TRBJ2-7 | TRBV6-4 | TGTGCCAGCAGTCGACAGGGCTACGAGCAGTACTTC | CASSRQGYEQYF
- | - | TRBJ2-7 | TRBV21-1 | TGTGCCAGCAGCCACTGTAGCGGGAGGGCCGGCGAGCAGTACTTC | CASSHCSGRAGEQYF
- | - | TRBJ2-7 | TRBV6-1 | TGTGCCAGCTCATCTCAGGGAGAGACCTACGAGCAGTACTTC | CASSSQGETYEQYF
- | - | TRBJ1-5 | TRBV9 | TGTGCCAGCAGCGTAGGGAGAGGGAGCAATCAGCCCCAGCATTTT | CASSVGRGSNQPQHF
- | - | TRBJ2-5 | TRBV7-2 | TGTGCCAGCAGCTTTAGGGTCGGTACCAGGGAGACCCAGTACTTC | CASSFRVGTRETQYF
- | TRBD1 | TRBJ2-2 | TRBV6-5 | TGTGCCAGCAGTTATCAGGACAGGGGAAACGGGGAGCTGTTTTTT | CASSYQDRGNGELFF
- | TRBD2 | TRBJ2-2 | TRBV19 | TGTGCCACCACATCGGGGGGGAACACCGGGGAGCTGTTTTTT | CATTSGGNTGELFF
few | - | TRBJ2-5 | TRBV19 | TGTGCCAGTAGTGCCCGGGGCTCCTTGTCAGAGACCCAGTACTTC | CASSARGSLSETQYF
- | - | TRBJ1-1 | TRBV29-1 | TGCAGCGCCGCACCCGGGAGGACTCTCCAACCAGCTTTCTTT | CSAAPGRTLQPAFF
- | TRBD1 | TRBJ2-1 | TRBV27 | TGTGCCAGCAGTCCAACAATCCGACAGGGGGCATTCTACAATGAGCAGTTCTTC | CASSPTIRQGAFYNEQFF
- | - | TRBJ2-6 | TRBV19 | TGTGCCAGTAGTCCCCGGCAGGCTACTTCTGGGGCCAACGTCCTGACTTTC | CASSPRQATSGANVLTF
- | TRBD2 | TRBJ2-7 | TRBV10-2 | TGCGCCAGCAGCACTAGCGGGGACATCCAGTACTTC | CASSTSGDIQYF
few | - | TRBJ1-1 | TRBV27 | TGTGCCAGCAGCCCCCAAGCCGCCCGGGGCACTGAAGCTTTCTTT | CASSPQAARGTEAFF
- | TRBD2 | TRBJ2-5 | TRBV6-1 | TGTGCCAGCAGTGAAAGGGGAGCGGGAGGATTCGAGACCCAGTACTTC | CASSERGAGGFETQYF
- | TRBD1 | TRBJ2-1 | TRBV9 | TGTGCCAGCAGCGCAAGGACAGGGTACTACAATGAGCAGTTCTTC | CASSARTGYYNEQFF
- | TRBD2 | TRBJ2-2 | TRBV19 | TGTGCCAGTAGTATCACTAGCGGCTACACCGGGGAGCTGTTTTTT | CASSITSGYTGELFF
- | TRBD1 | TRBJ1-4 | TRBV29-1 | TGCAGCGTGGGGACAGGATATGAAAAACTGTTTTTT | CSVGTGYEKLFF
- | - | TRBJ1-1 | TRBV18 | TGTGCCAGCTCACAAAACGATAACAGGCCCACTGAAGCTTTCTTT | CASSQNDNRPTEAFF
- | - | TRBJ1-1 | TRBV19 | TGTGCCAGTAGTCCCCAGGTCAGGGGAGAAGCTTTCTTT | CASSPQVRGEAFF
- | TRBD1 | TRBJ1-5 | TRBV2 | TGTGCCAGCAGTGAAGCGGTGCCGGGACAGGGCACTCAGCCCCAGCATTTT | CASSEAVPGQGTQPQHF
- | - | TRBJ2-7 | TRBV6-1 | TGTGCCAGCAGTGATGGGGCTTACGAGCAGTACTTC | CASSDGAYEQYF
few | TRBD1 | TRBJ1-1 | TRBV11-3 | TGTGCCAGCAGCTTAGGACAGGGGGCAGGCACTGAAGCTTTCTTT | CASSLGQGAGTEAFF